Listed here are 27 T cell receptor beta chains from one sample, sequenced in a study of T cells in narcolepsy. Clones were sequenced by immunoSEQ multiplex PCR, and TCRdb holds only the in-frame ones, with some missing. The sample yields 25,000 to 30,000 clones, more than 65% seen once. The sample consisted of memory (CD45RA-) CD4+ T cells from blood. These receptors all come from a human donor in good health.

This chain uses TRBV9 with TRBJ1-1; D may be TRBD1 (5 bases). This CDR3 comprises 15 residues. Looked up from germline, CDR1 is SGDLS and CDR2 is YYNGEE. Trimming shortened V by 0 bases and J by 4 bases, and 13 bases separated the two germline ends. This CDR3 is CASSVDPGPLTEAFF. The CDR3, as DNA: TGTGCCAGCAGCGTAGATCCGGGACCTCTCACTGAAGCTTTCTTT.

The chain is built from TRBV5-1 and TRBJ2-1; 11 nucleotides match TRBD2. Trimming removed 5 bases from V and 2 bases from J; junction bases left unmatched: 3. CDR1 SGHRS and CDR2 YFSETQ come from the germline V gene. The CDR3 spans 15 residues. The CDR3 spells CASRLAGGTYNEQFF. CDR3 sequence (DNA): TGCGCCAGCAGGCTAGCGGGAGGAACCTACAATGAGCAGTTCTTC.

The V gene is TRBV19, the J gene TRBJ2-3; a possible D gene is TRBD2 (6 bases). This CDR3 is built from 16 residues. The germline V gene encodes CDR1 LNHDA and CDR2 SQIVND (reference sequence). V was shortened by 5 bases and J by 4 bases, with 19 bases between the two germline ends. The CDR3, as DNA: TGTGCCAGTAGTCCACCTCCAGTAGCGGCCCCAGATACGCAGTATTTT. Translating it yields CASSPPPVAAPDTQYF. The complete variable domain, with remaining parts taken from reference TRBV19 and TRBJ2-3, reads DGGITQSPKYLFRKEGQNVTLSCEQNLNHDAMYWYRQDPGQGLRLIYYSQIVNDFQKGDIAEGYSVSREKKESFPLTVTSAQKNPTAFYLCASSPPPVAAPDTQYFGPGTRLTVL.

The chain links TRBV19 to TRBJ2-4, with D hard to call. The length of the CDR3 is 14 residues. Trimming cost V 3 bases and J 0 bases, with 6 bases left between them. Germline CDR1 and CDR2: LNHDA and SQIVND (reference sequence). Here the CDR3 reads CASSMQVAKNIQYF. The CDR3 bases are TGTGCCAGTAGTATGCAGGTAGCCAAAAACATTCAGTACTTC.

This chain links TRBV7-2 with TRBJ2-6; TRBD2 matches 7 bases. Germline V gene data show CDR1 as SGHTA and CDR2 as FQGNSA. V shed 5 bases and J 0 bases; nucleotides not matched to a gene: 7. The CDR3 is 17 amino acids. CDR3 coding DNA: TGTGCCAGCAGCCGTCAGCGGACTAGCTCTGGGGCCAACGTCCTGACTTTC. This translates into CASSRQRTSSGANVLTF.

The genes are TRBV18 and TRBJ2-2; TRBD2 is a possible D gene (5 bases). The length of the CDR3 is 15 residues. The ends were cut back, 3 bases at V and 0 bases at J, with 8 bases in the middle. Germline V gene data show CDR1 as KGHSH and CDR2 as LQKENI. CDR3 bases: TGTGCCAGCTCACCGAGGGCGGCGAACACCGGGGAGCTGTTTTTT. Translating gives CASSPRAANTGELFF.

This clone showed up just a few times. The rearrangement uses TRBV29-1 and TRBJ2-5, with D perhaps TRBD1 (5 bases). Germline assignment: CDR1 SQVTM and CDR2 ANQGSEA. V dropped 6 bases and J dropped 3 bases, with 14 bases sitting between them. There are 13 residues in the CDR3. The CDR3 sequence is CSVGHTAEETQYF. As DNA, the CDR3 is TGCAGCGTCGGACACACAGCAGAAGAGACCCAGTACTTC.

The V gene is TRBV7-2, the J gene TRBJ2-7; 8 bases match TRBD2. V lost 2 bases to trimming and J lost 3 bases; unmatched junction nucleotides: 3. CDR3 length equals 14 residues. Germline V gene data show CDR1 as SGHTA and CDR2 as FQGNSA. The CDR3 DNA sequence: TGTGCCAGCAGCTTAACCGGGGGGGGCTACGAGCAGTACTTC. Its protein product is CASSLTGGGYEQYF.

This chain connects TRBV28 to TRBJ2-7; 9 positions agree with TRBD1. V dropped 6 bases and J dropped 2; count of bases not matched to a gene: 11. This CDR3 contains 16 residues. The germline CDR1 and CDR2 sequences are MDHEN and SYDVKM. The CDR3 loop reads CASRPDRGVKTYEQYF. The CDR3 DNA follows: TGTGCCAGCAGACCGGACAGGGGCGTAAAAACCTACGAGCAGTACTTC.

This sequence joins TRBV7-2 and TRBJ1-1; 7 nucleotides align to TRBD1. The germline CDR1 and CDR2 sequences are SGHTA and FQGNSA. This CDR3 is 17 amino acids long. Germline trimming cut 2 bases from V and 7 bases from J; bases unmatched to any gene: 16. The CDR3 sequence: CASSLSPTNRGSIEAFF. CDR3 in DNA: TGTGCCAGCAGCTTATCCCCGACTAACAGGGGATCCATTGAAGCTTTCTTT.

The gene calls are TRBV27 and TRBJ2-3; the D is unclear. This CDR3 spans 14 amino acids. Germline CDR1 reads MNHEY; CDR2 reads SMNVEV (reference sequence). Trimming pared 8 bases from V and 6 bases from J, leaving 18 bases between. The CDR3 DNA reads TGTGCCAGCGCCTCACTCGTCACCCCCGATACGCAGTATTTT. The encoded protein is CASASLVTPDTQYF.

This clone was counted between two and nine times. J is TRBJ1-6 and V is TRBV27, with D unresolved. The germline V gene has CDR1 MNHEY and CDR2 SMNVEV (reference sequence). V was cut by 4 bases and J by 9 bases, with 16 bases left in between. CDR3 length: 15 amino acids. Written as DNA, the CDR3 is TGTGCCAGCAGTTCGAAAGGAGGATGGGGTTCACCCCTCCACTTT. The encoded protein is CASSSKGGWGSPLHF.

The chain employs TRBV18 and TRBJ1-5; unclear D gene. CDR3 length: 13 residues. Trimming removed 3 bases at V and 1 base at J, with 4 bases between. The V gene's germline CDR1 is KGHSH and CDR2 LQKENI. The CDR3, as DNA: TGTGCCAGCTCACCGGGGAGCAATCAGCCCCAGCATTTT. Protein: CASSPGSNQPQHF.

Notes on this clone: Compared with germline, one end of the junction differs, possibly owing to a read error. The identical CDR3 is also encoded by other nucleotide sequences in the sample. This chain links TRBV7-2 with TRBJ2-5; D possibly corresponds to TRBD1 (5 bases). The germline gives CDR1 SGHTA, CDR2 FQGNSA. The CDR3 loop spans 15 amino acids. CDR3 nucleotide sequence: TGCGCCAGCAGCCCCAGCATGCAGGGCGTTGAGACCCAGTACTTC. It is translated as CASSPSMQGVETQYF.

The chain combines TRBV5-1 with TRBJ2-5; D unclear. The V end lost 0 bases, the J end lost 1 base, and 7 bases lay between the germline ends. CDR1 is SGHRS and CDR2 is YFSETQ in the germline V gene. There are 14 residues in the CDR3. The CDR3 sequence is CASSLEGSQETQYF. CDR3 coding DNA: TGCGCCAGCAGCTTGGAAGGATCCCAAGAGACCCAGTACTTC.

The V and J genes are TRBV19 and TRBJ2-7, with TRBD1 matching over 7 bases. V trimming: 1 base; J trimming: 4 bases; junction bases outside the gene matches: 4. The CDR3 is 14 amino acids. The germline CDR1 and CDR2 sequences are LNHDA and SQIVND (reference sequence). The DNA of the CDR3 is TGTGCCAGTAGTATAGGACAGGGAATGTACGAGCAGTACTTC. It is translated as CASSIGQGMYEQYF.

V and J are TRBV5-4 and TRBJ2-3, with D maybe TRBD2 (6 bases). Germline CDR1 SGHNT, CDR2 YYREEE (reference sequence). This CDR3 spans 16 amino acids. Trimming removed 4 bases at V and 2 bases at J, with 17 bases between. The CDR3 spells CASSRNPGDHTDTQYF. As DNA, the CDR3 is TGTGCCAGCAGCCGAAACCCGGGGGATCACACAGATACGCAGTATTTT. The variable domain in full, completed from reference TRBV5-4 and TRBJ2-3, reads ETGVTQSPTHLIKTRGQQVTLRCSSQSGHNTVSWYQQALGQGPQFIFQYYREEENGRGNFPPRFSGLQFPNYSSELNVNALELDDSALYLCASSRNPGDHTDTQYFGPGTRLTVL.

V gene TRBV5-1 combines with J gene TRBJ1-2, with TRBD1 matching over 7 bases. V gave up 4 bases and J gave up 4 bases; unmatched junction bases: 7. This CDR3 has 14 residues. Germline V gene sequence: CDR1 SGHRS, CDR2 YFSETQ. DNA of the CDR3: TGCGCCAGCAGCACTACAGGGGACTCCTATGGCTACACCTTC. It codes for CASSTTGDSYGYTF.

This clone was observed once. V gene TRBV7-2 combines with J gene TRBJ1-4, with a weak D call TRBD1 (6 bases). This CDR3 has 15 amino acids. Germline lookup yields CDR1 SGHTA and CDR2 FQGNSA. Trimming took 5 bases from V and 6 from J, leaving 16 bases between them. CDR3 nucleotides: TGTGCCAGCAGCCAGGACAGTTCACGGGATGAAAAACTGTTTTTT. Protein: CASSQDSSRDEKLFF.

CDR3 DNA: TGTGCCATCGGAGCCTCGGCTGAGCAGTTCTTC. This gives the protein CAIGASAEQFF. The J gene is TRBJ2-1, the V gene TRBV10-3; D gene ambiguous. The CDR3 is 11 amino acids. Looked up from germline, CDR1 is ENHRY and CDR2 is SYGVKD. Between the trimmed V and J ends, which lost 8 bases and 9 bases, there was a span of 11 bases.

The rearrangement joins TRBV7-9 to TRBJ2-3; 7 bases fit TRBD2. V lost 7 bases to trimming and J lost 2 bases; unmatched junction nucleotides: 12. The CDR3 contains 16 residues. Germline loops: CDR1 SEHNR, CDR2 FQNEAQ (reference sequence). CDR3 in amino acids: CASTSVALAFTDTQYF. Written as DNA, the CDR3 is TGTGCCAGCACCTCCGTCGCACTAGCGTTCACAGATACGCAGTATTTT.

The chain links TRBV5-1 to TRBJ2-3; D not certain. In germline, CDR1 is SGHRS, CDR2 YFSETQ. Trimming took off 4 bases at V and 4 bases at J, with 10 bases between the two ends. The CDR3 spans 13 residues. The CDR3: CASSPDPPDTQYF. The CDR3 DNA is TGCGCCAGCAGCCCGGACCCACCAGATACGCAGTATTTT. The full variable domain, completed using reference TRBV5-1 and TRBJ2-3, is KAGVTQTPRYLIKTRGQQVTLSCSPISGHRSVSWYQQTPGQGLQFLFEYFSETQRNKGNFPGRFSGRQFSNSRSEMNVSTLELGDSALYLCASSPDPPDTQYFGPGTRLTVL.

This chain's CDR3 is CASSLTLGGGADTQYF. For the CDR3, the DNA is TGTGCCAGCAGTTTGACTCTCGGCGGGGGAGCAGATACGCAGTATTTT. The chain carries TRBV28 and TRBJ2-3; TRBD2 agrees at 7 bases. The V segment lost 3 bases and the J segment 4 bases; nucleotides outside the gene matches: 10. CDR1 is MDHEN and CDR2 is SYDVKM in the germline V gene. The CDR3 has 16 residues.

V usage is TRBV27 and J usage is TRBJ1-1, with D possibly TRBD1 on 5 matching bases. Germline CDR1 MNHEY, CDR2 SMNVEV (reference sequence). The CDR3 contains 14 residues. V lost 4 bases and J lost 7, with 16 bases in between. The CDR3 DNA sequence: TGTGCCAGCAGTTCTCCGGCGGGGCGCGATGAAGCTTTCTTT. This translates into CASSSPAGRDEAFF.

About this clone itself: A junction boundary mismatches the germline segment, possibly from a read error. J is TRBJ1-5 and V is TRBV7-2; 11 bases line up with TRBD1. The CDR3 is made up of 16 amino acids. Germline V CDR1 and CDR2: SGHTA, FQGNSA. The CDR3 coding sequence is TGTGCCAGCGGCTTAGGACAGGGGGCCCATCATCAGCCCCAGCATTTT. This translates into CASGLGQGAHHQPQHF.

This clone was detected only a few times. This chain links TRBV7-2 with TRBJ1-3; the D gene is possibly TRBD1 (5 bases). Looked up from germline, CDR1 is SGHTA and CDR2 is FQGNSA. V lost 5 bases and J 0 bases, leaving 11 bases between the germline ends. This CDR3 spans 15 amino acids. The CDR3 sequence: CASSLTGFSGNTIYF. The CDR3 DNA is TGTGCCAGCAGCCTAACAGGTTTCTCTGGAAACACCATATATTTT.

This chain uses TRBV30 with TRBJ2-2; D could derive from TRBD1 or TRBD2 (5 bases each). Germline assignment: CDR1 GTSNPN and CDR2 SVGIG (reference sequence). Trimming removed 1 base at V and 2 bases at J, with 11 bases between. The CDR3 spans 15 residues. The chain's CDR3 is CAWSALRDNTGELFF. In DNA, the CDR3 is TGTGCCTGGAGTGCCCTGAGGGACAACACCGGGGAGCTGTTTTTT.